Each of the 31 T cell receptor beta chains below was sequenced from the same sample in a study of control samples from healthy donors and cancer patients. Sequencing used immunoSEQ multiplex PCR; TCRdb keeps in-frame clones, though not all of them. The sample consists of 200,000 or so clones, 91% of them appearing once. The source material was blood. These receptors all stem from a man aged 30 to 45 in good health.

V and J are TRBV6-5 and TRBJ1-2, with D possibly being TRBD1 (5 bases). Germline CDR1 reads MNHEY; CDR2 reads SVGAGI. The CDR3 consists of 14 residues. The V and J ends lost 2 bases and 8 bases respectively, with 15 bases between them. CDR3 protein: CASSYGAATRGYTF. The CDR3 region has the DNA TGTGCCAGCAGTTACGGGGCGGCAACTAGGGGCTACACCTTC.

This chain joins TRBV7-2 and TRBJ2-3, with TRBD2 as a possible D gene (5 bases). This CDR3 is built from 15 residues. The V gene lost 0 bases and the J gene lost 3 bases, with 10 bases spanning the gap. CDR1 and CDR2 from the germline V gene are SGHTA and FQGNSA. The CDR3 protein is CASSLALATTDTQYF. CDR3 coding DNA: TGTGCCAGCAGCTTAGCCTTAGCGACAACAGATACGCAGTATTTT.

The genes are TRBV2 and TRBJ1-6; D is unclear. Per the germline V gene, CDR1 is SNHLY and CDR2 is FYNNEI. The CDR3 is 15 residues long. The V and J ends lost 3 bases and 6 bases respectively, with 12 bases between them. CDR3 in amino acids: CASSESYEPNSPLHF. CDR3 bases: TGTGCCAGCAGTGAGTCATACGAGCCTAATTCACCCCTCCACTTT. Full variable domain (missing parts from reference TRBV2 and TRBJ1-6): EPEVTQTPSHQVTQMGQEVILRCVPISNHLYFYWYRQILGQKVEFLVSFYNNEISEKSEIFDDQFSVERPDGSNFTLKIRSTKLEDSAMYFCASSESYEPNSPLHFGNGTRLTVT.

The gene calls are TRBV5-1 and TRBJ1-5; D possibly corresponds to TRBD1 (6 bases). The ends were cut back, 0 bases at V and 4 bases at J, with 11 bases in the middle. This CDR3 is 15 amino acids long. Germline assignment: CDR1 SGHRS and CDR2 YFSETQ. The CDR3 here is CASSLVGTPNQPQHF. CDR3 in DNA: TGCGCCAGCAGCTTGGTCGGGACACCTAATCAGCCCCAGCATTTT. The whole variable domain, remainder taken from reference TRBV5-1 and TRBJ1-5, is KAGVTQTPRYLIKTRGQQVTLSCSPISGHRSVSWYQQTPGQGLQFLFEYFSETQRNKGNFPGRFSGRQFSNSRSEMNVSTLELGDSALYLCASSLVGTPNQPQHFGDGTRLSIL.

The CDR3, as DNA: TGTGCCAGCAGCTTGGGGTCAGCCAGGGGGCGAAAAAGCTTTGAGGGCTACACCTTC. Encoded protein: CASSLGSARGRKSFEGYTF. The chain has TRBV5-6 and TRBJ1-2; 8 bases match TRBD1. The CDR3 covers 19 residues. V trimming: 0 bases; J trimming: 8 bases; junction bases outside the gene matches: 21. CDR1 and CDR2 (germline): SGHDT, YYEEEE.

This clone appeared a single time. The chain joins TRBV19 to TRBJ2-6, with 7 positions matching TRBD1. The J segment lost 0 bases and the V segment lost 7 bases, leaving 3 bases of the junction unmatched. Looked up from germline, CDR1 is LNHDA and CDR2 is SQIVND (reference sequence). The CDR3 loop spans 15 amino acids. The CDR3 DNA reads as TGTGCCAGTAAAGGACAGGACTCTGGGGCCAACGTCCTGACTTTC. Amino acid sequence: CASKGQDSGANVLTF.

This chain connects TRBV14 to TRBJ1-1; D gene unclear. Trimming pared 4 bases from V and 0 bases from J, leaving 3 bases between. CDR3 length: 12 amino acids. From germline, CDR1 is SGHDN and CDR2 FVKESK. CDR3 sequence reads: CASSLLNTEAFF. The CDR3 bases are TGTGCCAGCAGCCTGTTGAACACTGAAGCTTTCTTT.

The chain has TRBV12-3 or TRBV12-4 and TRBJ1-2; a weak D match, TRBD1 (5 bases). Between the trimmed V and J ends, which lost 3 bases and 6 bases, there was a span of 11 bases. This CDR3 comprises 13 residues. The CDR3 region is CASSLGGMNGYTF. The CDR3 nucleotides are TGTGCCAGCAGTTTGGGGGGTATGAATGGCTACACCTTC.

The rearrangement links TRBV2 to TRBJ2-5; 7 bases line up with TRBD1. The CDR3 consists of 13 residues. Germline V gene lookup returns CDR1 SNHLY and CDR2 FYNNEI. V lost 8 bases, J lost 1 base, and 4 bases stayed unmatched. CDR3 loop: CASARDSQETQYF. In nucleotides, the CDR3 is TGTGCCAGCGCCAGGGACAGCCAAGAGACCCAGTACTTC.

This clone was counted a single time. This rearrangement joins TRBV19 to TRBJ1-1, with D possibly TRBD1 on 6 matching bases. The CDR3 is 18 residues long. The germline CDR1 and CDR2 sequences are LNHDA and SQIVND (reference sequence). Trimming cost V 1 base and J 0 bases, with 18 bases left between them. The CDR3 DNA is TGTGCCAGTAGTATAGGGTACAGGGCGGCGGGTCTGAACACTGAAGCTTTCTTT. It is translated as CASSIGYRAAGLNTEAFF.

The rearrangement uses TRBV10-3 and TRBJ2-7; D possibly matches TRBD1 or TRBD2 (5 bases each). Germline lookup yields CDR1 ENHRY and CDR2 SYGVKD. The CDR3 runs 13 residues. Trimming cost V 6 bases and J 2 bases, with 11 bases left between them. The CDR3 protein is CAISWDRTYEQYF. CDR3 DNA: TGTGCCATCAGCTGGGACCGTACCTACGAGCAGTACTTC.

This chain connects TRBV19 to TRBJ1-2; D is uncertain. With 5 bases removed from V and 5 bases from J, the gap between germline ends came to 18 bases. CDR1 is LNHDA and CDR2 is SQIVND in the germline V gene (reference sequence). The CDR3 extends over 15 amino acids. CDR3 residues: CASSPSAGERYGYTF. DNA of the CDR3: TGTGCCAGTAGTCCCTCAGCAGGCGAGAGGTATGGCTACACCTTC.

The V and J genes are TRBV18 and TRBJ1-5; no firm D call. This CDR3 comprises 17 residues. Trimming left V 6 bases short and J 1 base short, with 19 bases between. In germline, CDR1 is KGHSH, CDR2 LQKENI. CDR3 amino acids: CASSPRRVGGSNQPQHF. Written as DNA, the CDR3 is TGTGCCAGCTCTCCGAGAAGGGTGGGCGGGAGCAATCAGCCCCAGCATTTT. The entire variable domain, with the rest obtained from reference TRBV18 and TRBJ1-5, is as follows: NAGVMQNPRHLVRRRGQEARLRCSPMKGHSHVYWYRQLPEEGLKFMVYLQKENIIDESGMPKERFSAEFPKEGPSILRIQQVVRGDSAAYFCASSPRRVGGSNQPQHFGDGTRLSIL.

CDR3 sequence reads: CASSSQTDTQYF. The CDR3, as DNA: TGTGCCAGCAGCTCGCAGACAGATACGCAGTATTTT. The rearrangement links TRBV7-3 to TRBJ2-3; D unresolved. The V end was cut by 4 bases, the J end by 3 bases, with 5 bases between. The germline V gene has CDR1 SGHTA and CDR2 FQGTGA. This CDR3 comprises 12 residues. The full variable domain, its missing parts supplied by reference TRBV7-3 and TRBJ2-3, is GAGVSQTPSNKVTEKGKYVELRCDPISGHTALYWYRQSLGQGPEFLIYFQGTGAADDSGLPNDRFFAVRPEGSVSTLKIQRTERGDSAVYLCASSSQTDTQYFGPGTRLTVL.

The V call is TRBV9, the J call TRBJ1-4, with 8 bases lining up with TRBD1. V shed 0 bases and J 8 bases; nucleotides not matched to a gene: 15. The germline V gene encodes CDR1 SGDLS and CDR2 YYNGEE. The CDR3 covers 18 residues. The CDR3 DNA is TGTGCCAGCAGCGTAGGCCCCGGGACAGGCACCGGAGGAGAAAAACTGTTTTTT. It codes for CASSVGPGTGTGGEKLFF.

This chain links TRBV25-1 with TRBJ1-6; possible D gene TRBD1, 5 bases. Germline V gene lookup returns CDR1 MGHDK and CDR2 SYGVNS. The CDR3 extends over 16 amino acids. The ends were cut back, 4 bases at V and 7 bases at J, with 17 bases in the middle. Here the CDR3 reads CASSGTLRDYNSPLHF. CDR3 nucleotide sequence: TGTGCCAGCAGTGGAACTTTAAGGGACTACAATTCACCCCTCCACTTT.

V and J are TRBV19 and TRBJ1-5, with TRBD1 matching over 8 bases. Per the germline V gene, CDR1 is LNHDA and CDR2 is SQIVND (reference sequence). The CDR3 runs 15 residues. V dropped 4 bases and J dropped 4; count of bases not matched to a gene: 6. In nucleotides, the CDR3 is TGTGCCAGTAGTACCCGGGACAGGCTTAATCAGCCCCAGCATTTT. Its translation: CASSTRDRLNQPQHF.

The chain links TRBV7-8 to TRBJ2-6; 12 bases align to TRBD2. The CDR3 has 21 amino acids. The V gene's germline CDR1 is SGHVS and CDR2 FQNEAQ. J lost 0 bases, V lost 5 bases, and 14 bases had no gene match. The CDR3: CASSPGNPLAGGHSGANVLTF. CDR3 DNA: TGTGCCAGCAGCCCCGGAAACCCACTAGCGGGGGGTCACTCTGGGGCCAACGTCCTGACTTTC.

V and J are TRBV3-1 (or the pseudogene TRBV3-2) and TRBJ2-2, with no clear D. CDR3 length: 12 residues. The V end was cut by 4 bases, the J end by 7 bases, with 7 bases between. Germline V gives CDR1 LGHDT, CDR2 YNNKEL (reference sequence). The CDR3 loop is CASSPNGGELFF. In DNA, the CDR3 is TGTGCCAGCAGCCCCAATGGCGGGGAGCTGTTTTTT.

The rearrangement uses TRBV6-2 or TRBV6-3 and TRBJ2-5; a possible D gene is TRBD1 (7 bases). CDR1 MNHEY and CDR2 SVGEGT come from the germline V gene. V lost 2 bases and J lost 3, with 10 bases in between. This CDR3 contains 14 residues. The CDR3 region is CASSYAGQKETQYF. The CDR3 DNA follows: TGTGCCAGCAGTTACGCGGGACAGAAAGAGACCCAGTACTTC.

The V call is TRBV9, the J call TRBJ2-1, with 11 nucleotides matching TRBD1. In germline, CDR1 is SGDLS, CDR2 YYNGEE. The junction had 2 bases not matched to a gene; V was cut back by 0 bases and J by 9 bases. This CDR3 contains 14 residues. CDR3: CASSVGDRGAEQFF. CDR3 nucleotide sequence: TGTGCCAGCAGCGTAGGGGACAGGGGGGCTGAGCAGTTCTTC.

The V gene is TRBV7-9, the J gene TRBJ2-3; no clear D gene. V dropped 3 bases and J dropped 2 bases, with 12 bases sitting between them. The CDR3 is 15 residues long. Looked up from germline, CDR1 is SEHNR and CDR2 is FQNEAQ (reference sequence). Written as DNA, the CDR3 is TGTGCCAGCAGCTTGGGATCCTACCCCACAGATACGCAGTATTTT. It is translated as CASSLGSYPTDTQYF.

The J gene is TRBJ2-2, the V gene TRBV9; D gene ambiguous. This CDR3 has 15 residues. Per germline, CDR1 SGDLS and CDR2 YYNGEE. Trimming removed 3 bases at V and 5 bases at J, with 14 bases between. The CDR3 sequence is CASSDRERVTGELFF. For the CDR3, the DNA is TGTGCCAGCAGCGATCGAGAGAGAGTGACCGGGGAGCTGTTTTTT.

CDR3 protein: CASSLGLAGVYEQYF. CDR3 in DNA: TGTGCCAGCAGTTTGGGGCTAGCGGGGGTTTACGAGCAGTACTTC. The rearrangement joins TRBV27 to TRBJ2-7; 10 bases match TRBD2. The CDR3 length is 15 residues. V gave up 3 bases and J gave up 4 bases; unmatched junction bases: 6. Germline V CDR1 and CDR2: MNHEY, SMNVEV (reference sequence).

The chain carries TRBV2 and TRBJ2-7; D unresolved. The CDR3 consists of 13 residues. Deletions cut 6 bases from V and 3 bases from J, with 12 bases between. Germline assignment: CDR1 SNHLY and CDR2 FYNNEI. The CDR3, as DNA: TGTGCCAGCAGGGGATTTGGATACTACGAGCAGTACTTC. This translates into CASRGFGYYEQYF.

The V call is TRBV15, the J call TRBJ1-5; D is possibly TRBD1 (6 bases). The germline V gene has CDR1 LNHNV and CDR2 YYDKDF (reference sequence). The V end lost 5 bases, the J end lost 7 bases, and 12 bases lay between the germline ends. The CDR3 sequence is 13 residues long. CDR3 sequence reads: CATSYREDQPQHF. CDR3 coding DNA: TGTGCCACCAGCTACAGGGAAGACCAGCCCCAGCATTTT.

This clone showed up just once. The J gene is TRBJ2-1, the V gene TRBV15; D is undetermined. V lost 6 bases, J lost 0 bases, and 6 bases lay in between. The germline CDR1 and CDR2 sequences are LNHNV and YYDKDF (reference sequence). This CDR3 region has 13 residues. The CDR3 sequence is CATRDSSYNEQFF. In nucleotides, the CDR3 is TGTGCCACCAGGGATAGCTCCTACAATGAGCAGTTCTTC. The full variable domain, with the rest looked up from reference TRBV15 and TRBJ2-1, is DAMVIQNPRYQVTQFGKPVTLSCSQTLNHNVMYWYQQKSSQAPKLLFHYYDKDFNNEADTPDNFQSRRPNTSFCFLDIRSPGLGDTAMYLCATRDSSYNEQFFGPGTRLTVL.

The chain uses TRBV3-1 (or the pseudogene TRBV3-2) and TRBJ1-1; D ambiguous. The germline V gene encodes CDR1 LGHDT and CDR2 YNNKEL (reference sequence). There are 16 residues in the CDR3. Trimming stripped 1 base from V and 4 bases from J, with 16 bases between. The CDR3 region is CASSQGTGFFGTEAFF. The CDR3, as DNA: TGTGCCAGCAGCCAAGGGACCGGTTTTTTCGGCACTGAAGCTTTCTTT.

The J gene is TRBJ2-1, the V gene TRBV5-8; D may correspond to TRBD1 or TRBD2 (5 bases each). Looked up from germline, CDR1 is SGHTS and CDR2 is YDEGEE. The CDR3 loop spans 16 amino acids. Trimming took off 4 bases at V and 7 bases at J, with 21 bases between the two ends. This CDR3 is CASSPPPGPPRNEQFF. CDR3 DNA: TGTGCCAGCAGCCCACCTCCGGGACCCCCAAGGAATGAGCAGTTCTTC.

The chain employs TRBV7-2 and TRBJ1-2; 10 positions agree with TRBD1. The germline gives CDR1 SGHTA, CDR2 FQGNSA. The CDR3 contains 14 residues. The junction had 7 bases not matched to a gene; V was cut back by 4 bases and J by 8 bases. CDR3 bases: TGTGCCAGCAGCTCAGACAGGGGGCGGGGAGGCTACACCTTC. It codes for CASSSDRGRGGYTF. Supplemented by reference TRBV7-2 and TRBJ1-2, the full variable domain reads GAGVSQSPSNKVTEKGKDVELRCDPISGHTALYWYRQSLGQGLEFLIYFQGNSAPDKSGLPSDRFSAERTGGSVSTLTIQRTQQEDSAVYLCASSSDRGRGGYTFGSGTRLTVV.

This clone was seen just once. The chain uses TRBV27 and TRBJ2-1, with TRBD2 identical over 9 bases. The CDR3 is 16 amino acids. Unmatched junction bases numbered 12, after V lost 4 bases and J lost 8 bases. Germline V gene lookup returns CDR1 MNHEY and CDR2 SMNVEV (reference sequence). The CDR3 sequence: CASSSRAGGLFDEQFF. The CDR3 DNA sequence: TGTGCCAGCAGTTCCCGCGCGGGGGGGCTCTTCGATGAGCAGTTCTTC.